The 8 T cell receptor beta chains reported below all come from one sample, sequenced in a study of T-cell reconstitution after alpha-beta-depleted transplantation in children. The library targeted TCRbeta and was prepared with unique molecular identifiers. TCRdb reanalysed the PCR reads using MiXCR and keeps one entry per CDR3 protein. The sample holds around 100,000 distinct CDR3 sequences, 10% seen once. The specimen comprised PBMCs, sampled before TCRalphabeta/CD19-depleted stem cell transplant. The receptor set was obtained from a boy younger than 10 with acute lymphoblastic leukemia, due to receive a stem cell transplant.

Worth noting for this clonotype: A junction boundary mismatches the germline segment, possibly from a read error. The chain carries TRBV11-2 and TRBJ1-3; maybe TRBD1 (5 bases). The germline CDR1 and CDR2 sequences are SGHAT and FQNNGV. The CDR3 covers 14 residues. CDR3: CASHQRGTGNTLYF. CDR3 DNA sequence: TGTGCCAGTCACCAAAGAGGGACTGGAAACACCCTATATTTT. The variable domain in full, with the rest retrieved from reference TRBV11-2 and TRBJ1-3, is EAGVAQSPRYKIIEKRQSVAFWCNPISGHATLYWYQQILGQGPKLLIQFQNNGVVDDSQLPKDRFSAERLKGVDSTLKIQPAKLEDSAVYLCASHQRGTGNTLYFGEGSWLTVV.

This clonotype showed up just a few times. This chain connects TRBV18 to TRBJ2-3; D gene unclear. Germline V gene lookup returns CDR1 KGHSH and CDR2 LQKENI. V lost 5 bases and J lost 3, with 3 bases in between. CDR3 length: 11 residues. The CDR3 region has the DNA TGTGCCAGCTCAGCTACAGATACGCAGTATTTT. It encodes CASSATDTQYF.

The sample holds many counts of this clonotype. The chain carries TRBV28 and TRBJ1-3, with a tentative D call TRBD1 (5 bases). V was cut by 5 bases and J by 0 bases, with 14 bases left in between. CDR3 size: 16 residues. From germline, CDR1 is MDHEN and CDR2 SYDVKM. CDR3 protein: CASSPRSGSSGNTIYF. The CDR3 DNA reads as TGTGCCAGCAGTCCCCGTTCAGGGTCCTCTGGAAACACCATATATTTT. Together with reference TRBV28 and TRBJ1-3, the CDR3 gives the full variable domain: DVKVTQSSRYLVKRTGEKVFLECVQDMDHENMFWYRQDPGLGLRLIYFSYDVKMKEKGDIPEGYSVSREKKERFSLILESASTNQTSMYLCASSPRSGSSGNTIYFGEGSWLTVV.

In this sample, this clonotype turned up many times. This chain links TRBV5-1 with TRBJ2-6, with D perhaps TRBD2 (6 bases). Between the trimmed V and J ends, which lost 3 bases and 1 base, there was a span of 11 bases. This CDR3 contains 16 residues. From germline, CDR1 is SGHRS and CDR2 YFSETQ. The CDR3 sequence is CASSSVAASGANVLTF. The CDR3 DNA sequence: TGCGCCAGCAGCTCCGTAGCGGCTTCTGGGGCCAACGTCCTGACTTTC.

This clonotype was recorded many times. This chain joins TRBV27 and TRBJ2-7; 11 nucleotides line up with TRBD1. The CDR3 is made up of 15 amino acids. Losses at the gene ends were 6 bases for V and 4 bases for J; bases not matched to a gene: 8. CDR1 and CDR2 from the germline V gene are MNHEY and SMNVEV (reference sequence). The CDR3, as DNA: TGTGCCAGCAGGAAAAAGGGACAGGGGGGGTACGAGCAGTACTTC. It translates to CASRKKGQGGYEQYF.

The chain couples TRBV2 to TRBJ2-1; 12 positions agree with TRBD2. V was pared by 5 bases and J by 6 bases, with 8 bases of the junction left unmatched. Germline values: CDR1 SNHLY, CDR2 FYNNEI. This CDR3 comprises 16 residues. The CDR3 DNA reads TGTGCCAGCAGTATGGGACTAGCGGGCGTACTCAATGAGCAGTTCTTC. This sequence encodes CASSMGLAGVLNEQFF.

This clonotype showed up just a few times. The chain combines TRBV27 with TRBJ1-3; D may be TRBD1 (5 bases). Germline CDR1 is MNHEY and CDR2 is SMNVEV (reference sequence). The V end lost 6 bases, the J end lost 0 bases, and 12 bases lay between the germline ends. The CDR3 totals 15 residues. Written as DNA, the CDR3 is TGTGCCAGCAGCCCCGACAGATACTCTGGAAACACCATATATTTT. Translating it yields CASSPDRYSGNTIYF.

This clonotype has just a few counts. This rearrangement joins TRBV6-1 to TRBJ2-7, with unresolved D. Trimming stripped 2 bases from V and 4 bases from J, with 9 bases between. There are 13 residues in the CDR3. CDR1 MNHNS and CDR2 SASEGT come from the germline V gene. CDR3 nucleotides: TGTGCCAGCAGTGAATCGACCGCGTACGAGCAGTACTTC. This codes for CASSESTAYEQYF.